This T cell receptor (beta chain) appears in the sequencing data of a study of blood T cell repertoires in COVID-19. Across the study: The United States, Italy and Spain supplied acute and convalescent COVID-19 samples. Nucleic acid was either cDNA or gDNA, and it came from T cells, B-cell-depleted T cells, or PBMCs.

Authors' processing steps: Amplified reference gene primers provided the basis for estimating nucleated cell counts. Profiling relied on immunoSEQ multiplex PCR, and the TCRdb table lists in-frame clones only, not all of them. V and J calls and clone size are given by that table; D and trimming were obtained from the DNA. The sample yields some 62,000 clones, about four fifths seen once. In germline, CDR1 is MNHEY, CDR2 SVGAGI. CDR3 length: 15 residues. V dropped 4 bases and J dropped 6; count of bases not matched to a gene: 11. The sequenced sample was peripheral blood. The chain is built from TRBV6-5 and TRBJ1-2; 7 bases map to TRBD1. The clonotype originates from a human donor in a cohort sampled during active COVID-19. The CDR3 DNA follows: TGTGCCAGCAGTTCAATAGACAGGGCCCTAGATGGCTACACCTTC. Protein product: CASSSIDRALDGYTF.